This TCR beta chain originates from a study of human T cells and chemical hapten exposure. Individual cDNA molecules received unique molecular identifiers in the library. TCRdb recomputed calls from the RACE reads with MiXCR, one row per CDR3 protein. Here the sample spans 210,000 or so distinct CDR3 sequences, more than 20% being singletons. Time point in this sample: patch test 3, about 24 weeks after DPC sensitization. Regarding treatment: therapeutic diphenylcyclopropenone sensitization with weekly scalp DPC. The CDR3 loop spans 12 amino acids. The V and J ends lost 4 bases and 2 bases respectively, with 9 bases between them. Germline CDR1 and CDR2: SQVTM and ANQGSEA.

The clonotype originates from a woman between 35 and 50 years old with alopecia areata. Some clones in this sample may be carry-over from other donors' samples. The rearrangement uses TRBV29-1 and TRBJ2-7, with D uncertain. Sequences were derived from whole blood, sampled in connection with sensitization to the hapten diphenylcyclopropenone (DPC). In DNA, the CDR3 is TGCAGCGTTGTAGGGTGGACCTACGAGCAGTACTTC. Translation gives CSVVGWTYEQYF.